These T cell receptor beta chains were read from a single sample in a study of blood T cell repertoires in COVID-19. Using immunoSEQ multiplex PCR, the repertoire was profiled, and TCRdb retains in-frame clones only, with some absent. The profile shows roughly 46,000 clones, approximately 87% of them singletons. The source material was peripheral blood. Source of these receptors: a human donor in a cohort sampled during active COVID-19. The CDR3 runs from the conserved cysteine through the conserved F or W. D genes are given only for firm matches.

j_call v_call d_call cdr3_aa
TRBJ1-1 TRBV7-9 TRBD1 CASSHWDRANTEAFF
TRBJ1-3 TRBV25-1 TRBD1 CASRRGQENTIYF
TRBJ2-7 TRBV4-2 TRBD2 CASSQVAGLGEQYF
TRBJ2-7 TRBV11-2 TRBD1 CASSPVPGTGRSEQYF
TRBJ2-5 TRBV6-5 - CASSSPRGQETQYF
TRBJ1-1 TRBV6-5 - CASRLQEGRAEAFF
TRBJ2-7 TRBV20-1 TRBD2 CSASSGTTYEQYF
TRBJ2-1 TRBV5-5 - CASSLTPPNEQFF
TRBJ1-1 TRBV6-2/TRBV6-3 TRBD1 CASSSGGENTEAFF
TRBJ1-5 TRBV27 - CASSLTLSNQPQHF
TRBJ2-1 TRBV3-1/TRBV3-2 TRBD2 CASSRLANEQFF
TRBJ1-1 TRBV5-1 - CASSLTGPMGTEAFF
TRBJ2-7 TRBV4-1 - CASSLAPGVYEQYF
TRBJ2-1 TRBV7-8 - CASSDNWGGLDEQFF
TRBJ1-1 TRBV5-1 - CASSLGHQGNTEAFF
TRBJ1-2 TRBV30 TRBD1 CAWSVPTGGRNGYTF
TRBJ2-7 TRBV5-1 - CASSPGTAHYEQYF
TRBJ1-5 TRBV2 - CASSASREQPQHF